This is a list of T cell receptor beta chains from one sample in a study of CD8 T cells in ankylosing spondylitis. One entry per CDR3 protein results from TCRdb running MiXCR on the 5' RACE reads. The sample lists some 200,000 distinct CDR3 sequences, approximately 24% occurring once. Sequenced sample: blood, either unsorted or a sorted T cell fraction (not recorded which). Source of these receptors: a male donor with ankylosing spondylitis or in good health (not recorded which). Each CDR3 is given without its conserved first and last residue. Each record gives: V gene, D gene, CDR3 protein. A D gene is named only where the DNA matches it firmly.

>TRBV10-3|TRBD2
AISERGLAGGKQY
>TRBV20-1|TRBD1
SASETGQGRIEAF
>TRBV12-3/TRBV12-4|.
ASSSSGSNQPQH
>TRBV20-1|.
SITNKNIHY
>TRBV29-1|.
SVAWGREASGANVLT
>TRBV20-1|.
SARDRLSSYEQY
>TRBV20-1|TRBD2
SAEGVSGRAEQY
>TRBV20-1|TRBD2
SARDIRLAGGTDTQY
>TRBV20-1|.
SAQLSSSRDNEQF
>TRBV3-1|.
ASSQGYGYT
>TRBV28|.
ASYPKGFHQGYNEQF